This T cell receptor beta chain was obtained from a study of shared clonotypes between healthy human individuals. The CDR3 consists of 14 residues. CDR1 and CDR2 from the germline V gene are SGHTA and FQGTGA. The V end was cut by 1 base, the J end by 0 bases, with 5 bases between. The method was immunoSEQ multiplex PCR; TCRdb's version includes in-frame clones alone and lacks a portion of them. Of hundreds of thousands of clones listed, roughly 70% are singletons. Sequenced input: memory CD4+ T cells sorted from blood. Subset of the sample: CD45RA-negative fraction. J is TRBJ2-3 and V is TRBV7-3; D gene uncertain. The sequence derives from a woman under 40 in good health. The CDR3 spells CASSLMGSTDTQYF. For the CDR3, the DNA is TGTGCCAGCAGCTTAATGGGCAGCACAGATACGCAGTATTTT.